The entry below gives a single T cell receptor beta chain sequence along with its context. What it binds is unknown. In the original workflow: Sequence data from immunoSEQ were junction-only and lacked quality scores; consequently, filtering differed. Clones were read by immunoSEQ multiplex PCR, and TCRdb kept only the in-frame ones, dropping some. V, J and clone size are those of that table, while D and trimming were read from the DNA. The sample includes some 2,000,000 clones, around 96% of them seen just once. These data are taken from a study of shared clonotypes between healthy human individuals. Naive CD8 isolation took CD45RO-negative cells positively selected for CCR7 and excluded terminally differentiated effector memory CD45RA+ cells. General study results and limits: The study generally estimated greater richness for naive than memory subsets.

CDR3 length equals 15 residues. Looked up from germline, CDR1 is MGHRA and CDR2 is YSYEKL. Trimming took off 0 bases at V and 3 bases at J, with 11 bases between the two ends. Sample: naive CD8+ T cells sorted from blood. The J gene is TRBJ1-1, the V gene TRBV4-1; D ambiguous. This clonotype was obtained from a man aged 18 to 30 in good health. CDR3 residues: CASSQEEGLDTEAFF. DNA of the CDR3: TGCGCCAGCAGCCAAGAAGAAGGGTTGGACACTGAAGCTTTCTTT.